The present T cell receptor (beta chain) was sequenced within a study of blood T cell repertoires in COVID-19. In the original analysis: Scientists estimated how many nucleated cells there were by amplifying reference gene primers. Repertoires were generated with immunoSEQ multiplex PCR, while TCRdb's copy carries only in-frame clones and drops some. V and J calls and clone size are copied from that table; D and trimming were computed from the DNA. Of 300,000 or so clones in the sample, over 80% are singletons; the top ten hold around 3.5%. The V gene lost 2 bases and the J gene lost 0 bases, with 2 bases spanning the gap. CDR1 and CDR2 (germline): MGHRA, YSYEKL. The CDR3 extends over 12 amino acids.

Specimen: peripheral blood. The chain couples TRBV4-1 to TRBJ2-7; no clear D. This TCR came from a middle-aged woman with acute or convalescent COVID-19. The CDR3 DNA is TGCGCCAGCAGCCAACACTCCTACGAGCAGTACGTC. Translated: CASSQHSYEQYV.